This T cell receptor (beta chain) stems from a study of cytomegalovirus exposure and HLA in healthy donors. Study-wide results and limits: Accurate HLA-A and HLA-B prediction from TCR beta sequences was reported for most subjects.

Concerning this clone: The antigen remains unidentified.

Trimming left V 0 bases short and J 7 bases short, with 12 bases between. This CDR3 comprises 14 residues. Germline loops: CDR1 MNHEY, CDR2 SVGAGI. The PCR employed 60 Vbeta primers together with 13 Jbeta primers. The table came from immunoSEQ multiplex PCR; TCRdb's copy has only in-frame clones and leaves some out. The data hold about 110,000 clones, with around three quarters observed a single time. This TCR was sampled from a female donor in good health and CMV-seropositive. The sample consisted of PBMCs. The chain is built from TRBV6-5 and TRBJ2-5, with D unresolved. The CDR3: CASSYSWQVGTQYF. The CDR3 nucleotides are TGTGCCAGCAGTTACTCGTGGCAGGTTGGGACCCAGTACTTC.